This T cell receptor (beta chain) is from a study of blood T cells in healthy people across ages. Study-level points and caveats: Researchers judged that diversity estimates from one million T cells fell short of true values.

There were healthy Caucasian individuals from Russia, aged roughly 6 to 90, serving as donors. The germline V and J ends were trimmed by 3 bases and 0 bases, with 12 bases remaining between them. This CDR3 has 14 amino acids. Germline V gives CDR1 DFQATT, CDR2 SNEGSKA (reference sequence). The authors ran a second PCR of 7 to 11 cycles using a sample-barcoded 5' primer and a J-beta primer mix. TCRdb re-derived calls from the 5' RACE reads in MiXCR, one entry per CDR3 protein. The data show around 1.5 million distinct CDR3 sequences, roughly 45% seen once. This clonotype appeared a few times. Its matching antigen is unknown.

The V and J genes are TRBV20-1 and TRBJ2-7; D remains ambiguous. Source material: blood. The TCR comes from a woman aged 18 to 35 in good health. The CDR3 loop reads CSASSGGRSYEQYF. In DNA form, the CDR3 reads TGCAGTGCTAGTTCCGGCGGACGCTCCTACGAGCAGTACTTC.